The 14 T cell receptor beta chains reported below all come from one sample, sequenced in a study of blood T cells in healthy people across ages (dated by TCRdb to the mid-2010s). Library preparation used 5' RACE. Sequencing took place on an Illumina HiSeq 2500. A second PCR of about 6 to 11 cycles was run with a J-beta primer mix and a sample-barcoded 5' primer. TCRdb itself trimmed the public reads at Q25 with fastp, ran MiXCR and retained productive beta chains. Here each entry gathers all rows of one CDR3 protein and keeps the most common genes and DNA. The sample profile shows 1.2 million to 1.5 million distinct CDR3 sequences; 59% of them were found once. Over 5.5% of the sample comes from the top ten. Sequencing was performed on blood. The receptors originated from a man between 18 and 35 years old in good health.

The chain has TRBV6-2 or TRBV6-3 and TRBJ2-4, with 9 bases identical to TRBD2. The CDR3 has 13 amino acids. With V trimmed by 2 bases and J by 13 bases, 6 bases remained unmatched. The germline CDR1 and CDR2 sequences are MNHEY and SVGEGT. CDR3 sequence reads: CASSYIPSGGQYF. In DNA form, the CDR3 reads TGTGCCAGCAGTTACATTCCCAGCGGGGGGCAGTACTTC.

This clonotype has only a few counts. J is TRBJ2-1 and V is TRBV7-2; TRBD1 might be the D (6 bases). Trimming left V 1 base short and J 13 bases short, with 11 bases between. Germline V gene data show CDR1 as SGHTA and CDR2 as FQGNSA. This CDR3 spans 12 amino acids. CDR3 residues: CASSLGGTLQFF. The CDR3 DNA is TGTGCCAGCAGCTTAGGGGGGACATTACAGTTCTTC.

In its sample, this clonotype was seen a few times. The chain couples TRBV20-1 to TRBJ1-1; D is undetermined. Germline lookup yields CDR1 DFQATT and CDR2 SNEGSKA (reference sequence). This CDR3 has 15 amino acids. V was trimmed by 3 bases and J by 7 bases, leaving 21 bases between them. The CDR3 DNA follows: TGCAGTGCTAGCATCGGAGGAGGGAGCCCCCGTGAAGCTTTCTTT. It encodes CSASIGGGSPREAFF.

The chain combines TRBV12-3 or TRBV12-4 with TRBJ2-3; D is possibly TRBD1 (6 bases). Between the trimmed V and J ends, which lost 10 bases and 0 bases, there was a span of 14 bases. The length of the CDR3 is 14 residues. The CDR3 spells CATMGTRSTDTQYF. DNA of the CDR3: TGTGCCACCATGGGGACAAGAAGCACAGATACGCAGTATTTT.

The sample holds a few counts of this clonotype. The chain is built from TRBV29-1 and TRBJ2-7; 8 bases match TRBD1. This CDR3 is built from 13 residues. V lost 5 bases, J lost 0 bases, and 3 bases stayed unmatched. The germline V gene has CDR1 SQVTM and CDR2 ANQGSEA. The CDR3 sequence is CSVTRGLSYEQYF. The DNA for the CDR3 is TGCAGCGTTACCAGGGGGCTCTCCTACGAGCAGTACTTC.

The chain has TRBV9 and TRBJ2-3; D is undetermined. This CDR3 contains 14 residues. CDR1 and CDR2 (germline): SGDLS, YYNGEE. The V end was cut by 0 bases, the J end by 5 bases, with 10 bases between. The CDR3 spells CASSVAGPGDTQYF. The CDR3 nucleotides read TGTGCCAGCAGCGTAGCTGGACCTGGAGATACGCAGTATTTT.

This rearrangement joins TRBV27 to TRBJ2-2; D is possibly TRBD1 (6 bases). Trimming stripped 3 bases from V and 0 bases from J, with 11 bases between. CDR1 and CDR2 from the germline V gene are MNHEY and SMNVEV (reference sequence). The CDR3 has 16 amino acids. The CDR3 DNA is TGTGCCAGCAGTTTCTTAGGACAGTCGAACACCGGGGAGCTGTTTTTT. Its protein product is CASSFLGQSNTGELFF.

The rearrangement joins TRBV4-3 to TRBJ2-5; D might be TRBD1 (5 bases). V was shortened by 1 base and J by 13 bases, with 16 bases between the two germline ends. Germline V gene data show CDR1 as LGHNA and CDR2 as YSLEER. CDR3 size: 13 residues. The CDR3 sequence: CASSQARAGSRYF. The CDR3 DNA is TGCGCCAGCAGCCAAGCCAGGGCAGGGTCCCGGTACTTC.

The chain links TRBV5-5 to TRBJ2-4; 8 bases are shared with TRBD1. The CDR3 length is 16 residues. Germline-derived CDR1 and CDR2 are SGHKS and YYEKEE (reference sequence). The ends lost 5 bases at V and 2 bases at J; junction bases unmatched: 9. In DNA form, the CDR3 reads TGTGCCAGCAGGGACAGGGACGGATTTCCCAAAAACATTCAGTACTTC. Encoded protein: CASRDRDGFPKNIQYF.

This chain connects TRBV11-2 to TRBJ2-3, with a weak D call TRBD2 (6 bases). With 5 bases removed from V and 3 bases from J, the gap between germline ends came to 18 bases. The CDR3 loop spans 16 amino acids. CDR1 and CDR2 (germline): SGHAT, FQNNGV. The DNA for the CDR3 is TGTGCCAGCAGCCCGGGCCGGGGGATGGTTACAGATACGCAGTATTTT. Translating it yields CASSPGRGMVTDTQYF.

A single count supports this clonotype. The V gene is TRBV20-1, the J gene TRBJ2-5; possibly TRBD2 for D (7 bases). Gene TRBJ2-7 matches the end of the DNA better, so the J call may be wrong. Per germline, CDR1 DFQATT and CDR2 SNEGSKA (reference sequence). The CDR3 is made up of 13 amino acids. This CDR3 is CSAARGARYEQYF. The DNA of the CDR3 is TGCAGTGCAGCTCGGGGGGCGCGTTACGAGCAGTACTTC.

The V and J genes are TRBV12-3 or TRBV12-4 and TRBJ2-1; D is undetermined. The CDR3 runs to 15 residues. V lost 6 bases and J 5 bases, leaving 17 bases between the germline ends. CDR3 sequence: CASRSFPGANNEQFF. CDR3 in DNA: TGTGCCAGCAGATCCTTCCCAGGAGCCAACAATGAGCAGTTCTTC.

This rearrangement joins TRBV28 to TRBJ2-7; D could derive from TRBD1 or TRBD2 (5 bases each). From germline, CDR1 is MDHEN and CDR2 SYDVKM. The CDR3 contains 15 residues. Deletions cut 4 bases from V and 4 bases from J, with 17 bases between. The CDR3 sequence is CASSSGPFGRYEQYF. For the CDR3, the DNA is TGTGCCAGCAGTTCGGGACCGTTTGGGCGATACGAGCAGTACTTC.

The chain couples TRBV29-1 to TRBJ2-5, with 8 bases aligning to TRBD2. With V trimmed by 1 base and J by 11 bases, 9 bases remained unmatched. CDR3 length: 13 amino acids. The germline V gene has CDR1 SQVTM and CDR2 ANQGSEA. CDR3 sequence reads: CSVEVGGVNEQYF. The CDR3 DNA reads TGCAGCGTTGAAGTCGGGGGGGTCAATGAGCAGTACTTC.